The 14 T cell receptor beta chains presented below share a single source sample, sequenced in a study of control samples from healthy donors and cancer patients. TCRdb's table, derived via immunoSEQ multiplex PCR, lists solely in-frame clones and lacks some. The sample has 150,000 to 200,000 clones. The material sequenced was blood. The receptors here all came from a woman in her twenties or thirties in good health.

J is TRBJ2-2 and V is TRBV4-3; D is ambiguous. The V end was cut by 1 base, the J end by 6 bases, with 9 bases between. This CDR3 region has 14 residues. Germline assignment: CDR1 LGHNA and CDR2 YSLEER. CDR3 region: CASSQGSVPGELFF. The CDR3 DNA is TGCGCCAGCAGCCAAGGCTCCGTGCCCGGGGAGCTGTTTTTT.

Worth noting for this clone: The sample contains more than one DNA sequence encoding this CDR3. The chain employs TRBV4-2 and TRBJ1-3; TRBD1 might be the D (6 bases). There are 17 residues in the CDR3. Trimming pared 0 bases from V and 1 base from J, leaving 13 bases between. Germline lookup yields CDR1 LGHNA and CDR2 YNFKEQ. CDR3 sequence (DNA): TGTGCCAGCAGCCAAGAACGCGGCAGGGGATCTGGAAACACCATATATTTT. Its translation is CASSQERGRGSGNTIYF.

V and J are TRBV28 and TRBJ1-3; tentative D call: TRBD1 (5 bases). Trimming took off 11 bases at V and 0 bases at J, with 11 bases between the two ends. This CDR3 spans 13 amino acids. From germline, CDR1 is MDHEN and CDR2 SYDVKM. The DNA of the CDR3 is TGTGCCGGCCAAGGGGCCTCTGGAAACACCATATATTTT. Translation gives CAGQGASGNTIYF.

V and J are TRBV27 and TRBJ2-3; 7 bases match TRBD1. The V gene's germline CDR1 is MNHEY and CDR2 SMNVEV (reference sequence). The V and J ends lost 2 bases and 4 bases, in that order; junction bases with no gene match: 12. CDR3 size: 17 residues. The CDR3 DNA sequence: TGTGCCAGCAGTTTACTAAGACAGGGCCGGGGACCAGATACGCAGTATTTT. Protein sequence: CASSLLRQGRGPDTQYF.

V is TRBV6-5 and J is TRBJ2-7; D ambiguous. V lost 6 bases, J lost 1 base, and 10 bases lay in between. The CDR3 consists of 13 residues. CDR1 and CDR2 from the germline V gene are MNHEY and SVGAGI. DNA for the CDR3: TGTGCCAGCAGAATCGGACGGTCCTACGAGCAGTACTTC. Protein product: CASRIGRSYEQYF.

The chain employs TRBV10-2 and TRBJ1-4; TRBD1 agrees at 11 bases. The germline CDR1 and CDR2 sequences are WSHSY and SAAADI. V lost 8 bases and J lost 8; bases outside the gene matches: 4. The CDR3 runs 13 residues. CDR3 coding DNA: TGCGCCAGCCACGGGACAGGGGGAGAAAAACTGTTTTTT. Encoded protein: CASHGTGGEKLFF.

The chain has TRBV5-1 and TRBJ2-3, with no clear D. V was cut by 3 bases and J by 2 bases, with 10 bases left in between. Per the germline V gene, CDR1 is SGHRS and CDR2 is YFSETQ. This CDR3 region has 14 residues. The CDR3 sequence is CASSSRTYTDTQYF. The CDR3 nucleotides read TGCGCCAGCAGCTCCCGGACGTACACAGATACGCAGTATTTT.

The chain has TRBV7-6 and TRBJ2-4; 11 bases agree with TRBD2. From germline, CDR1 is SGHVS and CDR2 FNYEAQ. J gave up 14 bases and V 5 bases, and 14 bases lay outside the gene matches. This CDR3 comprises 15 residues. The DNA for the CDR3 is TGTGCCAGCAGCCCAGATCATCTAGCGGGGGGCCCCGAGTACTTC. Translated: CASSPDHLAGGPEYF.

The V call is TRBV20-1, the J call TRBJ1-5, with 9 nucleotides matching TRBD1. Germline V lookup: CDR1 DFQATT, CDR2 SNEGSKA (reference sequence). This CDR3 region has 15 residues. The V segment lost 5 bases and the J segment 1 base; nucleotides outside the gene matches: 6. The CDR3 DNA sequence: TGCAGTGCTGGTGACAGGGGGAAGAGCAATCAGCCCCAGCATTTT. Its protein product is CSAGDRGKSNQPQHF.

The chain uses TRBV24-1 and TRBJ2-1; D is uncertain. The CDR3 runs to 16 residues. Germline CDR1 reads KGHDR; CDR2 reads SFDVKD. The germline V and J ends were trimmed by 4 bases and 4 bases, with 16 bases remaining between them. DNA for the CDR3: TGTGCCACCAGTGAAAACTCCGACTCGCTGTACAATGAGCAGTTCTTC. It specifies CATSENSDSLYNEQFF.

The gene calls are TRBV2 and TRBJ2-1, with 11 bases lining up with TRBD1. CDR1 is SNHLY, CDR2 FYNNEI, per germline. Trimming cost V 4 bases and J 6 bases; bases outside gene matches: 8. The CDR3 sequence is 16 residues long. CDR3 in DNA: TGTGCCAGCAGTGGAAGCCGGGACAGGGGGGCCAATGAGCAGTTCTTC. Translation gives CASSGSRDRGANEQFF.

The J gene is TRBJ2-7, the V gene TRBV29-1; 9 bases fit TRBD2. The germline gives CDR1 SQVTM, CDR2 ANQGSEA. CDR3 length: 13 residues. V was clipped by 4 bases and J by 3 bases; unmatched bases: 4. CDR3 sequence (DNA): TGCAGCGTTGGACTAGCGGATTTCTACGAGCAGTACTTC. This translates into CSVGLADFYEQYF.

This sequence joins TRBV3-1 (or the pseudogene TRBV3-2) and TRBJ1-5; D is uncertain. The CDR3 is made up of 14 amino acids. Germline V gives CDR1 LGHDT, CDR2 YNNKEL (reference sequence). With 4 bases removed from V and 5 bases from J, the gap between germline ends came to 12 bases. For the CDR3, the DNA is TGTGCCAGCAGCCTCGGACGGGCCTATCAGCCCCAGCATTTT. This translates into CASSLGRAYQPQHF.

V usage is TRBV7-8 and J usage is TRBJ2-3, with 9 bases fitting TRBD2. This CDR3 region has 17 residues. Germline values: CDR1 SGHVS, CDR2 FQNEAQ. After removal of 5 bases from V and 2 bases from J, the junction contained 11 bases not matched to a gene. CDR3 nucleotide sequence: TGTGCCAGCAGCCCCAGCCTCGCTAGCGGGGACACAGATACGCAGTATTTT. Translation: CASSPSLASGDTDTQYF.